The rows below give T cell receptor beta chains drawn from one sample of a study of blood T cell repertoires in COVID-19. The method was immunoSEQ multiplex PCR; TCRdb's version includes in-frame clones alone and lacks a portion of them. The sample holds 290,000 or so clones, 90% seen once. The sequenced sample consisted of PBMCs or T cells enriched from blood (not recorded which). The receptors were gathered from a woman under 30 with acute COVID-19. The CDR3 runs from the conserved cysteine through the conserved F or W. Each record gives: CDR3 protein, CDR3 DNA, V gene, J gene, clone size, D gene. A D gene is named only where the DNA matches it firmly. Clone size, where shown, is once, few, many, or a class for clones that have expanded.

CASSQGWTDSGELFF,TGTGCCAGCAGCCAAGGATGGACTGATTCCGGGGAGCTGTTTTTT,TRBV3-1/TRBV3-2,TRBJ2-2,many,NA
CASSREGGSEFF,TGTGCCAGCAGCCGAGAGGGCGGGAGTGAGTTCTTC,TRBV7-9,TRBJ2-1,NA,TRBD2
CAWSLMRGLGNQPQHF,TGTGCCTGGAGTCTAATGAGGGGGCTTGGGAATCAGCCCCAGCATTTT,TRBV30,TRBJ1-5,NA,TRBD1
CARSLPREVYEQYF,TGTGCCAGAAGCTTGCCTCGGGAGGTCTACGAGCAGTACTTC,TRBV5-3,TRBJ2-7,NA,TRBD2
CASSLAGEGTQPQHF,TGCGCCAGCAGCTTGGCCGGGGAGGGGACTCAGCCCCAGCATTTT,TRBV5-1,TRBJ1-5,NA,NA
CASSMYRGIQETQYF,TGTGCCAGCAGTATGTACAGGGGAATTCAAGAGACCCAGTACTTC,TRBV28,TRBJ2-5,NA,TRBD1
CAISSGTPYEQYF,TGTGCCATCAGTAGCGGGACTCCCTACGAGCAGTACTTC,TRBV10-3,TRBJ2-7,NA,TRBD2
CASSGTNGSYEQYF,TGTGCCAGCAGCGGGACTAACGGCTCCTACGAGCAGTACTTC,TRBV13,TRBJ2-7,NA,TRBD2
CASSYSYRAFNSPLHF,TGTGCCAGCAGTTACTCGTACAGAGCCTTTAATTCACCCCTCCACTTT,TRBV6-5,TRBJ1-6,NA,NA
CASSQDHGGRQPQHF,TGTGCCAGCAGCCAAGATCATGGAGGGAGACAGCCCCAGCATTTT,TRBV3-1/TRBV3-2,TRBJ1-5,NA,NA
CASSNQGSSGNTIYF,TGTGCCAGCAGTAATCAGGGCAGCTCTGGAAACACCATATATTTT,TRBV7-6,TRBJ1-3,NA,NA
CAISEGVLTNQPQHF,TGTGCCATCAGTGAGGGAGTCTTGACCAATCAGCCCCAGCATTTT,TRBV10-3,TRBJ1-5,NA,NA
CASSFGSGQSSYEQYF,TGTGCCAGCAGTTTCGGTTCGGGACAGTCGTCCTACGAGCAGTACTTC,TRBV27,TRBJ2-7,NA,TRBD1
CASSPRQGRFEQYF,TGTGCCAGCAGCCCAAGACAGGGGAGGTTTGAGCAGTACTTC,TRBV11-3,TRBJ2-7,NA,TRBD1
CASSPTGGSYEQYF,TGTGCCAGCAGCCCAACGGGGGGCTCCTACGAGCAGTACTTC,TRBV7-2,TRBJ2-7,NA,TRBD2
CASSPGTSSTDTQYF,TGTGCCAGCAGTCCCGGGACTAGCAGCACAGATACGCAGTATTTT,TRBV28,TRBJ2-3,NA,TRBD2
CASSQQRLTRLFTDTQYF,TGCGCCAGCAGCCAACAACGACTGACTAGGTTATTTACAGATACGCAGTATTTT,TRBV5-1,TRBJ2-3,NA,NA
CASSRLQGAVTEAFF,TGTGCCAGCAGTAGACTGCAGGGCGCGGTCACTGAAGCTTTCTTT,TRBV27,TRBJ1-1,NA,NA
CASSGGTGIHYGYTF,TGTGCCAGCAGTGGGGGGACAGGGATACACTATGGCTACACCTTC,TRBV28,TRBJ1-2,NA,TRBD1
CASSRRNEQFF,TGTGCCAGCAGCCGGAGGAATGAGCAGTTCTTC,TRBV4-2,TRBJ2-1,NA,NA
CASAKGLAAYEQYF,TGTGCCAGCGCCAAGGGACTAGCGGCCTACGAGCAGTACTTC,TRBV3-1/TRBV3-2,TRBJ2-7,NA,TRBD2
CASSQPRGGEQYF,TGTGCCAGCAGCCAACCGAGAGGCGGCGAGCAGTACTTC,TRBV3-1/TRBV3-2,TRBJ2-7,NA,NA
CASIAGRVNEKLFF,TGTGCCAGCATCGCGGGGAGGGTAAATGAAAAACTGTTTTTT,TRBV5-5,TRBJ1-4,NA,NA
CSVESGLAGWSTDTQYF,TGCAGCGTTGAATCGGGACTAGCGGGATGGAGCACAGATACGCAGTATTTT,TRBV29-1,TRBJ2-3,NA,TRBD2
CASSLTRDRGYEQYF,TGTGCCAGCAGCCTGACCCGGGACAGGGGGTACGAGCAGTACTTC,TRBV4-2,TRBJ2-7,few,TRBD1
CASSRGLQQYEQYF,TGTGCCAGCAGCCGCGGACTACAACAATACGAGCAGTACTTC,TRBV27,TRBJ2-7,NA,NA
CASSFSTSVSGEQFF,TGTGCCAGCAGCTTCTCGACTAGCGTAAGCGGTGAGCAGTTCTTC,TRBV7-8,TRBJ2-1,NA,TRBD2
CASSEGRAGGGNTIYF,TGTGCCAGCAGTGAAGGTCGTGCAGGGGGCGGAAACACCATATATTTT,TRBV2,TRBJ1-3,NA,TRBD1